These 15 T cell receptor beta chains share one sample of origin, sequenced in a study of graft-versus-host responses after intestinal transplantation. Only in-frame clones appear in the TCRdb table, and some are missing; sequencing was by immunoSEQ multiplex PCR. The sample has about 94,000 clones; roughly nine tenths are singletons. These receptors have no known antigen. This material consisted of unstimulated CD8+ T cells sorted from spleen or lymph node cells, taken before intestinal transplant. The receptors derive from a human donor who received an intestinal transplant.

The chain links TRBV7-9 to TRBJ2-7, with a possible D match to TRBD2 (6 bases). Germline V gene lookup returns CDR1 SEHNR and CDR2 FQNEAQ (reference sequence). The CDR3 contains 16 residues. V dropped 0 bases and J dropped 2 bases, with 14 bases sitting between them. The CDR3 coding sequence is TGTGCCAGCAGCTTAGCCGGCGGGACTGATACCTACGAGCAGTACTTC. Encoded protein: CASSLAGGTDTYEQYF.

The chain recombines TRBV29-1 with TRBJ2-7; 8 bases are a match to TRBD2. The CDR3 is 13 amino acids. Germline-derived CDR1 and CDR2 are SQVTM and ANQGSEA. Trimming took 4 bases from V and 2 from J; bases not matched to a gene: 4. Here the CDR3 reads CSVVAGGAYEQYF. The CDR3 bases are TGCAGCGTTGTTGCGGGAGGTGCCTACGAGCAGTACTTC.

This chain joins TRBV19 and TRBJ2-3, with no clear D. V lost 5 bases and J lost 3, with 12 bases in between. CDR1 and CDR2 from the germline V gene are LNHDA and SQIVND (reference sequence). The CDR3 consists of 14 residues. The CDR3 is CASSPASRTDTQYF. The DNA for the CDR3 is TGTGCCAGTAGTCCGGCTTCGCGGACAGATACGCAGTATTTT. The whole variable domain, filled in from reference TRBV19 and TRBJ2-3, reads DGGITQSPKYLFRKEGQNVTLSCEQNLNHDAMYWYRQDPGQGLRLIYYSQIVNDFQKGDIAEGYSVSREKKESFPLTVTSAQKNPTAFYLCASSPASRTDTQYFGPGTRLTVL.

This chain joins TRBV6-1 and TRBJ2-1, with 14 nucleotides matching TRBD2. The germline gives CDR1 MNHNS, CDR2 SASEGT. The CDR3 totals 17 residues. With 1 base clipped from V and 8 bases from J, the junction kept 7 bases outside the gene matches. The CDR3 nucleotides are TGTGCCAGCAGTGAAGTAGGACTAGCGGGGGGCATGGATGAGCAGTTCTTC. It translates to CASSEVGLAGGMDEQFF.

The chain couples TRBV9 to TRBJ2-7; TRBD1 agrees at 10 bases. Germline lookup yields CDR1 SGDLS and CDR2 YYNGEE. Unmatched junction bases numbered 5, after V lost 4 bases and J lost 4 bases. The CDR3 is 14 amino acids. CDR3 sequence: CASSPGQGGYEQYF. The DNA of the CDR3 is TGTGCCAGCAGCCCAGGACAGGGGGGTTACGAGCAGTACTTC.

The chain recombines TRBV5-6 with TRBJ1-2; D is perhaps TRBD1 (5 bases). Deletions cut 5 bases from V and 7 bases from J, with 18 bases between. CDR3 length: 14 residues. CDR1 and CDR2 (germline): SGHDT, YYEEEE. CDR3 residues: CASRGPMGSFGYTF. DNA for the CDR3: TGTGCCAGCAGGGGGCCTATGGGGTCTTTTGGCTACACCTTC.

The chain is built from TRBV30 and TRBJ1-2, with TRBD1 matching over 9 bases. The CDR3 has 12 residues. Germline values: CDR1 GTSNPN, CDR2 SVGIG (reference sequence). The V segment lost 3 bases and the J segment 8 bases; nucleotides outside the gene matches: 4. CDR3 sequence reads: CAWSPTGGGYTF. The CDR3 bases are TGTGCCTGGAGCCCGACAGGGGGAGGCTACACCTTC.

The V gene is TRBV9, the J gene TRBJ2-1, with 10 bases matching TRBD2. The J segment lost 6 bases and the V segment lost 0 bases, leaving 12 bases of the junction unmatched. CDR3 length: 18 amino acids. Germline CDR1 is SGDLS and CDR2 is YYNGEE. CDR3 amino acids: CASSVATGLAGDRNEQFF. CDR3 DNA sequence: TGTGCCAGCAGCGTAGCTACTGGGCTAGCGGGAGATCGCAATGAGCAGTTCTTC.

This chain uses TRBV30 with TRBJ2-1, with D hard to call. The CDR3 consists of 12 residues. The V end was cut by 0 bases, the J end by 5 bases, with 5 bases between. CDR1 and CDR2 from the germline V gene are GTSNPN and SVGIG (reference sequence). CDR3 protein: CAWSVLHNEQFF. CDR3 DNA: TGTGCCTGGAGTGTACTCCACAATGAGCAGTTCTTC.

V is TRBV5-1 and J is TRBJ1-1; weak D call: TRBD1 (6 bases). CDR1 and CDR2 from the germline V gene are SGHRS and YFSETQ. The CDR3 has 14 amino acids. V lost 0 bases to trimming and J lost 5 bases, with 11 bases between them. This CDR3 is CASSLGSGATEAFF. Written as DNA, the CDR3 is TGCGCCAGCAGCTTGGGTTCAGGGGCGACTGAAGCTTTCTTT.

The rearrangement uses TRBV5-1 and TRBJ2-1; 8 bases map to TRBD2. Germline loops: CDR1 SGHRS, CDR2 YFSETQ. The CDR3 consists of 15 residues. V lost 4 bases and J lost 4; bases outside the gene matches: 7. CDR3 amino acids: CASSLRGGAYNEQFF. CDR3 nucleotides: TGCGCCAGCAGCCTCCGGGGGGGGGCATACAATGAGCAGTTCTTC.

The gene calls are TRBV10-2 and TRBJ2-1, with 8 bases matching TRBD2. The CDR3 has 14 residues. The ends lost 8 bases at V and 4 bases at J; junction bases unmatched: 7. CDR1 and CDR2 from the germline V gene are WSHSY and SAAADI. The CDR3 DNA sequence: TGCGCCAGCGAGAGCGGGAGCGGGTACAATGAGCAGTTCTTC. Its translation: CASESGSGYNEQFF.

The chain recombines TRBV27 with TRBJ2-1; a possible D gene is TRBD2 (7 bases). V was shortened by 11 bases and J by 5 bases, with 19 bases between the two germline ends. The V gene's germline CDR1 is MNHEY and CDR2 SMNVEV (reference sequence). The CDR3 consists of 14 residues. The CDR3 sequence is CAVRRGGRNNEQFF. CDR3 DNA sequence: TGTGCCGTCCGGAGGGGGGGGCGGAACAATGAGCAGTTCTTC.

V is TRBV5-1 and J is TRBJ1-5, with 7 nucleotides matching TRBD1. CDR1 is SGHRS, CDR2 YFSETQ, per germline. There are 16 residues in the CDR3. With 0 bases clipped from V and 5 bases from J, the junction kept 8 bases outside the gene matches. CDR3 protein: CASSLAPTGNYQPQHF. The CDR3 DNA follows: TGCGCCAGCAGCTTGGCCCCGACAGGGAATTATCAGCCCCAGCATTTT.

The chain links TRBV28 to TRBJ1-5, with a possible D match to TRBD1 (5 bases). From germline, CDR1 is MDHEN and CDR2 SYDVKM. The CDR3 contains 11 residues. With 5 bases removed from V and 10 bases from J, the gap between germline ends came to 9 bases. The CDR3 bases are TGTGCCAGCAGTCTTGGACATCCCCAGCATTTT. It codes for CASSLGHPQHF.